These 2 T cell receptor beta chains came from one sample sequenced in a study of Graves' ophthalmopathy and Graves' hyperthyroidism. Investigators amplified TCR beta CDR3 regions from RNA transcripts. RT-PCR in the first round used HTBI primers; a second-round multiplex PCR followed. MiXCR was run by TCRdb on the multiplex PCR reads, yielding one entry per CDR3 protein. In the table there are almost 750,000 distinct CDR3 sequences, roughly 40% of which are singletons. The sequenced sample consisted of peripheral blood. The origin of the receptors is an adult man with Graves' ophthalmopathy.

The chain links TRBV7-2 to TRBJ2-5; 9 bases line up with TRBD2. J gave up 4 bases and V 2 bases, and 5 bases lay outside the gene matches. This CDR3 is 15 amino acids long. Germline V gene lookup returns CDR1 SGHTA and CDR2 FQGNSA. CDR3 sequence reads: CASSLRAGGPETQYF. CDR3 nucleotides: TGTGCCAGCAGCTTAAGGGCGGGGGGGCCAGAGACCCAGTACTTC.

This clonotype was seen a few times. The chain has TRBV24-1 and TRBJ2-7, with 7 nucleotides matching TRBD1. The V gene's germline CDR1 is KGHDR and CDR2 SFDVKD. CDR3 length: 16 residues. Trimming at V came to 5 bases and at J to 3 bases, leaving 12 bases not matched to a gene. The CDR3 DNA reads as TGTGCCACCAGTGGAACCCCGGGACAGCCTTTCTACGAGCAGTACTTC. Protein product: CATSGTPGQPFYEQYF.